These 14 T cell receptor beta chains were all obtained from the same sample, sequenced in a study of blood T cells in healthy people across ages. It was with a sample-barcoded 5' primer and a J-beta primer mix that a second PCR of about 6 to 12 cycles was run. One entry per CDR3 protein, called by TCRdb with MiXCR from the 5' RACE reads. The sample lists about 810,000 distinct CDR3 sequences, roughly 35% seen once, with 10% to 15% in the top ten. Sequenced input: blood. These receptors all stem from a man between 18 and 29 years old in good health.

The J gene is TRBJ2-3, the V gene TRBV3-1, with 9 positions matching TRBD2. Germline V gene data show CDR1 as LGHDT and CDR2 as YNNKEL (reference sequence). V lost 3 bases and J lost 0; bases outside the gene matches: 10. CDR3 length: 18 amino acids. The CDR3 spells CASSHLSGGRPSTDTQYF. In nucleotides, the CDR3 is TGTGCCAGCAGCCATCTCAGCGGGGGGCGACCTAGCACAGATACGCAGTATTTT.

This clonotype appeared a few times. The rearrangement uses TRBV12-3 or TRBV12-4 and TRBJ2-1; tentatively, D is TRBD1 or TRBD2 (7 bases each). This CDR3 contains 14 residues. With 7 bases removed from V and 7 bases from J, the gap between germline ends came to 17 bases. The CDR3 DNA is TGTGCCAGCACCCACCAGGGGGGGCGGAATGAGCAGTTCTTC. This translates into CASTHQGGRNEQFF.

The gene calls are TRBV20-1 and TRBJ2-3, with 9 positions matching TRBD1. This CDR3 is built from 16 residues. The germline V gene encodes CDR1 DFQATT and CDR2 SNEGSKA (reference sequence). The junction had 11 bases not matched to a gene; V was cut back by 3 bases and J by 4 bases. This CDR3 is CSARGPTGGDPDTQYF. CDR3 nucleotides: TGCAGTGCTAGGGGCCCGACAGGGGGGGACCCAGATACGCAGTATTTT.

This clonotype was counted only a few times. Possible read error: a much larger clone is one base away. The J gene is TRBJ2-5, the V gene TRBV12-3 or TRBV12-4, with 7 bases lining up with TRBD2. CDR3 length equals 15 residues. V lost 1 base and J lost 11; bases outside the gene matches: 13. This CDR3 is CASSLGGGPYNEQYF. The CDR3 DNA follows: TGTGCCAGCAGTTTAGGCGGGGGACCCTACAATGAGCAGTACTTC.

This clonotype was counted only a few times. The chain has TRBV4-2 and TRBJ1-4; D call uncertain. CDR3 length equals 17 residues. Germline CDR1 is LGHNA and CDR2 is YNFKEQ. V was pared by 0 bases and J by 0 bases, with 11 bases between. In DNA form, the CDR3 reads TGTGCCAGCAGCCAAGATTACCGGAAGGCAACTAATGAAAAACTGTTTTTT. Translated, it gives CASSQDYRKATNEKLFF.

V gene TRBV30 combines with J gene TRBJ1-2, with D possibly TRBD1 on 5 matching bases. This CDR3 comprises 11 residues. Germline-derived CDR1 and CDR2 are GTSNPN and SVGIG (reference sequence). With 3 bases removed from V and 8 bases from J, the gap between germline ends came to 10 bases. CDR3 in amino acids: CAWRNRQGYTF. In DNA, the CDR3 is TGTGCCTGGAGAAACAGACAGGGCTACACCTTC.

This clonotype was detected ten times or more. The V gene is TRBV7-2, the J gene TRBJ2-4, with D unresolved. The V gene lost 6 bases and the J gene lost 3 bases, with 9 bases spanning the gap. CDR1 SGHTA and CDR2 FQGNSA come from the germline V gene. This CDR3 is 13 amino acids long. The CDR3 region has the DNA TGTGCCAGCAGTTGGACGGACAAAAACATTCAGTACTTC. Its protein product is CASSWTDKNIQYF.

V and J are TRBV20-1 and TRBJ1-1; D remains ambiguous. V lost 0 bases and J lost 3, with 8 bases in between. The CDR3 length is 13 residues. The germline CDR1 and CDR2 sequences are DFQATT and SNEGSKA (reference sequence). CDR3 coding DNA: TGCAGTGCTAGAGATCACAGAGACACTGAAGCTTTCTTT. It is translated as CSARDHRDTEAFF.

The CDR3 DNA sequence: TGTGCCAGCTCACCCCTAGCGGGGGTCGGCAATGAGCAGTTCTTC. It translates to CASSPLAGVGNEQFF. The gene calls are TRBV18 and TRBJ2-1; 10 nucleotides agree with TRBD2. V lost 3 bases, J lost 6 bases, and 5 bases stayed unmatched. The length of the CDR3 is 15 residues. Per germline, CDR1 KGHSH and CDR2 LQKENI.

The chain joins TRBV6-5 to TRBJ1-5; TRBD1 might be the D (6 bases). Germline lookup yields CDR1 MNHEY and CDR2 SVGAGI. Deletions cut 7 bases from V and 7 bases from J, with 14 bases between. CDR3 length: 13 amino acids. This CDR3 reads CASKLRGGQPQHF. For the CDR3, the DNA is TGTGCCAGCAAACTGCGAGGGGGACAGCCCCAGCATTTT.

The chain joins TRBV7-9 to TRBJ2-1, with 8 bases fitting TRBD2. The tail of the sequence fits TRBJ2-7 better, so the J call may be wrong. Germline V gives CDR1 SEHNR, CDR2 FQNEAQ (reference sequence). The CDR3 is 15 residues long. The CDR3 sequence: CASSRTSRELNEQYF. The CDR3 DNA reads as TGTGCCAGCAGCCGGACTAGCAGGGAACTAAATGAGCAGTACTTC.

V is TRBV5-5 and J is TRBJ2-3, with D possibly TRBD1 on 6 matching bases. CDR1 is SGHKS, CDR2 YYEKEE, per germline (reference sequence). The ends were cut back, 4 bases at V and 5 bases at J, with 14 bases in the middle. This CDR3 region has 14 residues. This CDR3 reads CASSLTGFQDTQYF. The CDR3 bases are TGTGCCAGCAGCCTCACAGGGTTCCAAGATACGCAGTATTTT.

The chain has TRBV29-1 and TRBJ2-5; 7 bases are shared with TRBD2. V lost 4 bases, J lost 3 bases, and 8 bases stayed unmatched. The germline V gene has CDR1 SQVTM and CDR2 ANQGSEA. This CDR3 has 14 residues. CDR3 sequence (DNA): TGCAGCGTTGCCCCCGGGGGAGGGAAAGAGACCCAGTACTTC. Protein sequence: CSVAPGGGKETQYF.

This sequence joins TRBV6-1 and TRBJ1-6; no firm D call. The CDR3 sequence is 16 residues long. Per germline, CDR1 MNHNS and CDR2 SASEGT. Trimming took 1 base from V and 2 from J, leaving 9 bases between them. Here the CDR3 DNA reads TGTGCCAGCAGTGAAGGAGGTGTCGCCTATAATTCACCCCTCCACTTT. Translating it yields CASSEGGVAYNSPLHF.